This entry describes one T cell receptor (beta chain). The antigen remains unidentified. Sample time point: week 35, safety follow-up. A single vaccine dose contained 300 ug of mutant IDH1 20-mer peptide, and topical imiquimod was used with it. The data originate from a study of a mutant IDH1 vaccine in newly diagnosed glioma. About the research overall: Earlier treatment was radiotherapy, temozolomide, or both, with most getting both. Visit V12 happened at week 35; visit V13 happened at week 47.

Germline V gives CDR1 SGHKS, CDR2 YYEKEE (reference sequence). The CDR3 runs 14 residues. V lost 4 bases and J lost 2; bases outside the gene matches: 5. The assay was immunoSEQ multiplex PCR, and TCRdb's table has in-frame clones only and misses some. The profile shows about 48,000 clones, approximately 80% of them singletons. This rearrangement joins TRBV5-5 to TRBJ1-2; 7 bases line up with TRBD1. Here the sequenced sample was PBMCs, taken from a glioma patient whose treatment included an IDH1 peptide vaccine. The TCR originated in a man in his forties or fifties with glioma. The CDR3 coding sequence is TGTGCCAGCAGCCCAACGGGACAGAACTATGGCTACACCTTC. It encodes CASSPTGQNYGYTF. The entire variable domain, with the rest obtained from reference TRBV5-5 and TRBJ1-2, is as follows: DAGVTQSPTHLIKTRGQQVTLRCSPISGHKSVSWYQQVLGQGPQFIFQYYEKEERGRGNFPDRFSARQFPNYSSELNVNALLLGDSALYLCASSPTGQNYGYTFGSGTRLTVV.